This T cell receptor beta chain originates from a study of identical twins. The germline V gene has CDR1 MNHEY and CDR2 SVGAGI. The V and J ends lost 2 bases and 1 base respectively, with 11 bases between them. CDR3 length: 15 amino acids. From the 5' RACE reads, TCRdb called clonotypes with MiXCR, one entry per CDR3 protein. The sample includes some 730,000 distinct CDR3 sequences, approximately 18% of them seen just once. This clonotype was picked up a small number of times. These sequences were also reported in another study, on T cells expressing NK-cell markers.

The rearrangement links TRBV6-5 to TRBJ1-1; no clear D gene. This sequence originates from a young woman in good health. The sequencing sample was made of PBMCs. The CDR3 loop reads CASSYAGEGNTEAFF. In DNA form, the CDR3 reads TGTGCCAGCAGTTACGCCGGGGAGGGGAACACTGAAGCTTTCTTT.